This TCR beta chain was retrieved from a study of cytomegalovirus exposure and HLA in healthy donors. The study, taken as a whole, reports: Among TCR beta chains, those listed as cytomegalovirus-associated numbered 164.

To note about this clone: What it binds is not known.

V was trimmed by 1 base and J by 7 bases, leaving 7 bases between them. The CDR3 covers 13 residues. From germline, CDR1 is SGHTA and CDR2 FQGNSA. Profiling relied on immunoSEQ multiplex PCR, and the TCRdb table lists in-frame clones only, not all of them. The table includes fewer than 60,000 clones, 94% detected once. This TCR was recovered from a woman between 18 and 30 years old in good health and CMV-seropositive. The specimen was PBMCs. The J gene is TRBJ2-2, the V gene TRBV7-2; D uncertain. The chain's CDR3 is CASSLELNGELFF. The CDR3 coding sequence is TGTGCCAGCAGCTTAGAGCTAAACGGGGAGCTGTTTTTT.